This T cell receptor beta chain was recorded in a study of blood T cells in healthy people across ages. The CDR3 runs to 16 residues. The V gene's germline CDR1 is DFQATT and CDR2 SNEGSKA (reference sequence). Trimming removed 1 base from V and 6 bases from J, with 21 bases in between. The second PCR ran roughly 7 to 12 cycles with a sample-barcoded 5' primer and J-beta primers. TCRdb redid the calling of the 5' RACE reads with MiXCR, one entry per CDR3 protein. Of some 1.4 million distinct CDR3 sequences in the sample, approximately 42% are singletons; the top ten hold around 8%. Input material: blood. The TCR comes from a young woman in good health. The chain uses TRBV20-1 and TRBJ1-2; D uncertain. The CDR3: CSARGGNGPGLDGYTF. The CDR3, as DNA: TGCAGTGCTAGAGGAGGGAATGGACCCGGACTAGATGGCTACACCTTC.